These 13 T cell receptor beta chains were all obtained from the same sample, sequenced in a study of shared clonotypes between healthy human individuals. Profiled with immunoSEQ multiplex PCR; TCRdb holds only in-frame clones, not every one. The table has about 2.3 million clones, about nine tenths seen once. Sample: naive CD4+ T cells from PBMCs. The subset: CD45RA+ positively selected. All receptors derive from a man between 18 and 29 years old in good health. Some clones in this sample may be carry-over from other donors' samples.

On this clone itself: Other nucleotide sequences from this sample produce the same CDR3. The CDR3 DNA reads as TGTGCCAGCAGCCCCGGCAGGGGGGTCTACGAGCAGTACTTC. Residues: CASSPGRGVYEQYF. The rearrangement links TRBV7-3 to TRBJ2-7; a possible D gene is TRBD1 (7 bases). CDR3 length: 14 residues. Deletions cut 5 bases from V and 3 bases from J, with 14 bases between. The germline CDR1 and CDR2 sequences are SGHTA and FQGTGA.

The chain has TRBV2 and TRBJ1-3, with a possible D match to TRBD1 (6 bases). Trimming pared 9 bases from V and 0 bases from J, leaving 9 bases between. This CDR3 comprises 13 residues. Germline assignment: CDR1 SNHLY and CDR2 FYNNEI. CDR3 sequence reads: CASTGYSGNTIYF. DNA for the CDR3: TGTGCCAGTACAGGGTACTCTGGAAACACCATATATTTT.

This sequence joins TRBV6-5 and TRBJ2-7; D perhaps matches TRBD1 (5 bases). The V gene lost 0 bases and the J gene lost 6 bases, with 12 bases spanning the gap. This CDR3 is 14 amino acids long. From germline, CDR1 is MNHEY and CDR2 SVGAGI. The DNA of the CDR3 is TGTGCCAGCAGTTACTCGCTGGACATTTCCGAGCAGTACTTC. Protein: CASSYSLDISEQYF.

This chain connects TRBV7-2 to TRBJ2-3; weak D call: TRBD2 (5 bases). The ends were cut back, 4 bases at V and 3 bases at J, with 17 bases in the middle. There are 16 residues in the CDR3. Germline V lookup: CDR1 SGHTA, CDR2 FQGNSA. CDR3 region: CASSYGLIKGTDTQYF. The CDR3 DNA reads as TGTGCCAGCAGCTATGGACTGATAAAAGGGACAGATACGCAGTATTTT.

The chain carries TRBV28 and TRBJ1-1, with D possibly being TRBD1 (5 bases). V lost 3 bases, J lost 11 bases, and 16 bases lay in between. There are 13 residues in the CDR3. The germline V gene encodes CDR1 MDHEN and CDR2 SYDVKM. The DNA of the CDR3 is TGTGCCAGCAGTTTCGGGGGATTGAGGGTCGCTTTCTTT. Translating gives CASSFGGLRVAFF. Supplemented by reference TRBV28 and TRBJ1-1, the full variable domain reads DVKVTQSSRYLVKRTGEKVFLECVQDMDHENMFWYRQDPGLGLRLIYFSYDVKMKEKGDIPEGYSVSREKKERFSLILESASTNQTSMYLCASSFGGLRVAFFGQGTRLTVV.

The sample holds one count of this clone. The chain links TRBV28 to TRBJ2-7; D is perhaps TRBD2 (5 bases). Germline V gene sequence: CDR1 MDHEN, CDR2 SYDVKM. The V end lost 6 bases, the J end lost 4 bases, and 16 bases lay between the germline ends. The CDR3 covers 14 residues. CDR3 sequence reads: CASRMQAATYEQYF. CDR3 coding DNA: TGTGCCAGCAGGATGCAAGCGGCTACTTACGAGCAGTACTTC.

As regards this clone: The same CDR3 is also encoded by other DNA sequences in this sample. The V and J genes are TRBV10-3 and TRBJ2-5; weak D call: TRBD2 (5 bases). CDR3 length equals 14 residues. The V end lost 0 bases, the J end lost 1 base, and 6 bases lay between the germline ends. CDR1 is ENHRY and CDR2 is SYGVKD in the germline V gene. CDR3: CAISESSGQETQYF. The CDR3 region has the DNA TGTGCCATCAGTGAGTCGAGCGGCCAAGAGACCCAGTACTTC.

The chain couples TRBV30 to TRBJ2-2; 10 bases map to TRBD2. The CDR3 contains 19 residues. Germline V lookup: CDR1 GTSNPN, CDR2 SVGIG (reference sequence). Trimming at V came to 0 bases and at J to 1 base, leaving 11 bases not matched to a gene. This chain's CDR3 is CAWSVKASGRLMNTGELFF. The CDR3 region has the DNA TGTGCCTGGAGTGTAAAGGCTAGCGGGAGACTCATGAACACCGGGGAGCTGTTTTTT.

This clone turned up a few times. Compared with germline, one end of the junction differs, possibly owing to a read error. The rearrangement uses TRBV7-2 and TRBJ2-6; D possibly corresponds to TRBD1 (6 bases). Germline-derived CDR1 and CDR2 are SGHTA and FQGNSA. CDR3 size: 18 residues. The CDR3 is CASSLFDRQSSRANVLTF. The CDR3 nucleotides are TGTGCCAGCAGCTTATTTGACAGGCAAAGCTCTCGGGCCAACGTCCTGACTTTC.

This chain uses TRBV11-2 with TRBJ2-1; tentative D call: TRBD2 (7 bases). The germline gives CDR1 SGHAT, CDR2 FQNNGV. This CDR3 region has 15 residues. Trimming left V 6 bases short and J 6 bases short, with 18 bases between. The CDR3 here is CASSSRGRALNEQFF. The CDR3 region has the DNA TGTGCCAGCAGTTCTAGGGGGAGGGCCCTCAATGAGCAGTTCTTC.

This chain links TRBV30 with TRBJ2-1, with D possibly being TRBD2 (5 bases). V gave up 4 bases and J gave up 4 bases, with 14 bases separating them. The CDR3 sequence is 14 residues long. CDR1 GTSNPN and CDR2 SVGIG come from the germline V gene (reference sequence). DNA of the CDR3: TGTGCCTGGAACGGGGTCGCGACGTACAATGAGCAGTTCTTC. As protein: CAWNGVATYNEQFF.

The chain couples TRBV6-5 to TRBJ2-7; D unclear. V was clipped by 8 bases and J by 0 bases, with 8 bases between them. In germline, CDR1 is MNHEY, CDR2 SVGAGI. This CDR3 spans 12 amino acids. This CDR3 is CASFSTSYEQYF. The CDR3 nucleotides are TGTGCCAGCTTCTCCACCTCCTACGAGCAGTACTTC.

This chain joins TRBV28 and TRBJ2-7; 7 nucleotides line up with TRBD1. The CDR3 is made up of 18 amino acids. V gave up 7 bases and J gave up 3 bases; unmatched junction bases: 21. Germline assignment: CDR1 MDHEN and CDR2 SYDVKM. The CDR3 loop is CASTSRTGLIYTGYEQYF. The DNA of the CDR3 is TGTGCCAGCACCTCCCGGACAGGATTAATTTACACGGGCTACGAGCAGTACTTC.